The 19 T cell receptor beta chains below were found in one sample sequenced in a study of blood T cell repertoires in COVID-19. TCRdb's copy holds only in-frame clones and misses some; the assay was immunoSEQ multiplex PCR. The sample records approximately 260,000 clones, approximately 79% being singletons. The sample was peripheral blood. These receptor sequences come from a woman between 40 and 50 years old with active or convalescent COVID-19.

This rearrangement joins TRBV6-5 to TRBJ1-1; maybe TRBD1 (5 bases). Germline CDR1 MNHEY, CDR2 SVGAGI. CDR3 length: 15 residues. Trimming pared 4 bases from V and 4 bases from J, leaving 16 bases between. This CDR3 is CASSSFTGVSTEAFF. DNA of the CDR3: TGTGCCAGCAGTTCGTTCACAGGCGTGAGCACTGAAGCTTTCTTT.

This clone appeared a single time. V gene TRBV7-3 combines with J gene TRBJ2-2; D is unresolved. V was cut by 2 bases and J by 1 base, with 8 bases left in between. Germline V gene lookup returns CDR1 SGHTA and CDR2 FQGTGA. This CDR3 contains 15 residues. CDR3 in amino acids: CASSLQAVNTGELFF. CDR3 in DNA: TGTGCCAGCAGCTTACAGGCCGTGAACACCGGGGAGCTGTTTTTT.

Only a few counts were recorded for this clone. This chain connects TRBV24-1 to TRBJ1-2, with 8 nucleotides matching TRBD1. Germline trimming cut 3 bases from V and 0 bases from J; bases unmatched to any gene: 11. This CDR3 is built from 18 residues. CDR1 KGHDR and CDR2 SFDVKD come from the germline V gene. The CDR3 reads CATSDAPGQEGSNYGYTF. As DNA, the CDR3 is TGTGCCACCAGTGATGCCCCGGGACAGGAGGGCTCTAACTATGGCTACACCTTC.

Worth noting for this clone: In the same sample, other DNA sequences code for this CDR3. The chain is built from TRBV6-5 and TRBJ1-1; tentative D call: TRBD1 (5 bases). Deletions cut 6 bases from V and 0 bases from J, with 11 bases between. The germline V gene encodes CDR1 MNHEY and CDR2 SVGAGI. CDR3 length: 14 residues. The CDR3 nucleotides read TGTGCCAGCAGGGACATTAACATGAACACTGAAGCTTTCTTT. It specifies CASRDINMNTEAFF.

A remark on this clone: The sample has other DNA sequences that encode this CDR3 too. The V and J genes are TRBV6-5 and TRBJ1-3, with D possibly matching TRBD1 (5 bases). CDR3 length: 15 residues. Germline values: CDR1 MNHEY, CDR2 SVGAGI. Trimming removed 0 bases from V and 1 base from J, with 7 bases in between. The CDR3 DNA follows: TGTGCCAGCAGTTACTCGGGGGGGTCTGGAAACACCATATATTTT. Its protein product is CASSYSGGSGNTIYF.

The rearrangement uses TRBV5-4 and TRBJ2-7, with TRBD1 as a possible D gene (5 bases). Germline V CDR1 and CDR2: SGHNT, YYREEE (reference sequence). The CDR3 has 13 amino acids. Trimming removed 2 bases at V and 3 bases at J, with 9 bases between. For the CDR3, the DNA is TGTGCCAGCAGCTTAAGGGGCCGCTACGAGCAGTACGTC. It yields the protein CASSLRGRYEQYV.

This clone was recorded once. V is TRBV5-1 and J is TRBJ2-1, with 7 positions matching TRBD2. Trimming removed 0 bases from V and 14 bases from J; junction bases left unmatched: 14. The CDR3 runs to 15 residues. CDR1 is SGHRS, CDR2 YFSETQ, per germline. The CDR3 sequence is CASSLDFGRTTKKFF. In nucleotides, the CDR3 is TGCGCCAGCAGCTTGGATTTCGGGAGGACTACAAAAAAGTTCTTC.

The chain carries TRBV7-3 and TRBJ1-1; D unresolved. The V gene's germline CDR1 is SGHTA and CDR2 FQGTGA. V dropped 3 bases and J dropped 3 bases, with 11 bases sitting between them. CDR3 length: 14 amino acids. The CDR3 spells CASSFGRSDTEAFF. The CDR3 DNA follows: TGTGCCAGCAGCTTTGGCAGGTCGGACACTGAAGCTTTCTTT.

Only a few counts were recorded for this clone. V gene TRBV15 combines with J gene TRBJ1-4; no clear D gene. CDR3 length: 14 amino acids. V lost 1 base, J lost 4 bases, and 7 bases lay in between. Germline V gives CDR1 LNHNV, CDR2 YYDKDF (reference sequence). CDR3 region: CATSRGRSNEKLFF. The CDR3 DNA follows: TGTGCCACCAGCAGAGGTAGAAGTAATGAAAAACTGTTTTTT.

The V gene is TRBV7-2, the J gene TRBJ1-2; D unresolved. The germline CDR1 and CDR2 sequences are SGHTA and FQGNSA. This CDR3 has 13 residues. The germline V and J ends were trimmed by 5 bases and 7 bases, with 14 bases remaining between them. The CDR3 bases are TGTGCCAGCAGCAGTCTTCGGTGGTTTGGCTACACCTTC. This encodes CASSSLRWFGYTF.

The CDR3 reads CASRVDNLNTEAFF. CDR3 bases: TGTGCCAGCAGGGTGGACAATTTGAACACTGAAGCTTTCTTT. The rearrangement links TRBV6-6 to TRBJ1-1; possible D gene TRBD1, 5 bases. Germline V gives CDR1 MNHNY, CDR2 SVGAGI (reference sequence). The CDR3 is 14 amino acids. V was pared by 6 bases and J by 0 bases, with 11 bases between.

The chain carries TRBV6-5 and TRBJ1-1; possibly TRBD1 for D (6 bases). In germline, CDR1 is MNHEY, CDR2 SVGAGI. This CDR3 has 15 amino acids. V lost 4 bases and J 5 bases, leaving 17 bases between the germline ends. Here the CDR3 reads CASSWSVQGGTEAFF. Written as DNA, the CDR3 is TGTGCCAGCAGTTGGTCGGTACAGGGAGGGACTGAAGCTTTCTTT.

The V gene is TRBV6-5, the J gene TRBJ2-5; a weak D match, TRBD1 (7 bases). From germline, CDR1 is MNHEY and CDR2 SVGAGI. Trimming left V 2 bases short and J 6 bases short, with 19 bases between. There are 16 residues in the CDR3. The CDR3 sequence is CASSYGQGGRGKTQYF. CDR3 bases: TGTGCCAGCAGTTACGGGCAGGGGGGTCGAGGAAAGACCCAGTACTTC.

V and J are TRBV2 and TRBJ1-4; possible D gene TRBD1, 5 bases. This CDR3 region has 13 residues. V lost 5 bases and J 5 bases, leaving 9 bases between the germline ends. Germline lookup yields CDR1 SNHLY and CDR2 FYNNEI. The CDR3 spells CASSTRGNEKLFF. As DNA, the CDR3 is TGTGCCAGCAGTACACGGGGGAATGAAAAACTGTTTTTT.

The chain recombines TRBV30 with TRBJ1-4; D might be TRBD1 (6 bases). From germline, CDR1 is GTSNPN and CDR2 SVGIG (reference sequence). V was clipped by 1 base and J by 8 bases, with 20 bases between them. The CDR3 extends over 16 amino acids. The CDR3 DNA is TGTGCCTGGAGTGATCCCCCCAAGGGGGTGAGGGAAAAACTGTTTTTT. This sequence encodes CAWSDPPKGVREKLFF.

Comment on this clone: A read error may explain this, as a much larger clone is one base away. The CDR3 loop is CASGQGDYEQYF. The CDR3 bases are TGTGCCAGCGGACAGGGGGACTACGAGCAGTACTTC. The chain uses TRBV6-5 and TRBJ2-7; 10 bases fit TRBD1. J lost 3 bases, V lost 8 bases, and 1 base had no gene match. From germline, CDR1 is MNHEY and CDR2 SVGAGI. There are 12 residues in the CDR3.

The chain is built from TRBV9 and TRBJ1-1; TRBD1 matches at 8 bases. CDR1 is SGDLS, CDR2 YYNGEE, per germline. The length of the CDR3 is 15 residues. V lost 3 bases, J lost 4 bases, and 8 bases stayed unmatched. The CDR3 sequence is CASSAAGGGSTEAFF. Here the CDR3 DNA reads TGTGCCAGCAGCGCGGCAGGGGGCGGGAGCACTGAAGCTTTCTTT.

V usage is TRBV9 and J usage is TRBJ1-4; 10 nucleotides align to TRBD1. In germline, CDR1 is SGDLS, CDR2 YYNGEE. CDR3 length equals 16 residues. The ends lost 4 bases at V and 7 bases at J; junction bases unmatched: 10. The CDR3 nucleotides are TGTGCCAGCAGCCTTGTCCCGACAGGGGGCAGTGAAAAACTGTTTTTT. Amino acids: CASSLVPTGGSEKLFF. The whole variable domain, filled in from reference TRBV9 and TRBJ1-4, reads DSGVTQTPKHLITATGQRVTLRCSPRSGDLSVYWYQQSLDQGLQFLIQYYNGEERAKGNILERFSAQQFPDLHSELNLSSLELGDSALYFCASSLVPTGGSEKLFFGSGTQLSVL.

This clone was counted a few times. This chain joins TRBV11-2 and TRBJ2-7; 7 bases agree with TRBD1. V lost 5 bases, J lost 2 bases, and 6 bases stayed unmatched. The germline V gene encodes CDR1 SGHAT and CDR2 FQNNGV. This CDR3 comprises 14 residues. For the CDR3, the DNA is TGTGCCAGCAGCATTGACAGGGCGGCCTACGAGCAGTACTTC. It yields the protein CASSIDRAAYEQYF.